A selection of T cell receptor beta chains follows, all from one sample in a study of blood T cells in healthy people across ages. MiXCR, run by TCRdb on the 5' RACE reads, gives a single entry per CDR3 protein. The sample gives about 560,000 distinct CDR3 sequences, about 28% of which show up once; roughly 3.5% is in the top ten. These data were likewise used in another study, on T cells of mothers and their children.

The sequenced sample consisted of blood. The source is a boy aged 2-9 years in good health. Both conserved end residues are trimmed from each CDR3.

V gene | CDR3 length | CDR3 protein
TRBV20-1 | 12 | SAVGQGAWEAQY
TRBV19 | 13 | ASSPRRGRSYEQY
TRBV7-9 | 13 | ASSQRDRAPHEQF
TRBV20-1 | 11 | SGGLDREEKLF
TRBV20-1 | 14 | SATPGRGSNDYGYT
TRBV7-9 | 12 | ASSSQLAGYEQF
TRBV20-1 | 11 | SASDGSNQPQH
TRBV10-3 | 10 | AISESRDIQY
TRBV18 | 13 | ASSPNREATGELF
TRBV24-1 | 12 | ATSATSGPSEQF
TRBV5-1 | 11 | ASSLGRRHEQY
TRBV25-1 | 13 | ASSDRDRATDTQY
TRBV15 | 9 | ATSNAEKLF
TRBV5-1 | 13 | ASSLALTGGYEQY
TRBV12-3/TRBV12-4 | 11 | ASSLYDRSGYT
TRBV7-2 | 15 | ASSPDRGSLTNEKLF
TRBV20-1 | 12 | SASTGLAGVIQY
TRBV3-1 | 12 | ASSQGASGDEQY
TRBV7-9 | 11 | ASSPLPLNEQF
TRBV10-3 | 15 | AISDWTSGGITDTQY
TRBV4-3 | 12 | ASSQDRVYNEQF
TRBV5-6 | 13 | ASSLAGVTKETQY
TRBV6-2/TRBV6-3 | 16 | ASSDPWLAGETSYAQY
TRBV27 | 12 | ASSLSRGFYEQY
TRBV29-1 | 12 | SVAGTLGVTEAF
TRBV12-3/TRBV12-4 | 13 | ASSPRRGSYNEQF
TRBV9 | 12 | ASSVGSQNSPLH
TRBV3-1 | 14 | ASSPFPGGRGDEQF
TRBV7-9 | 12 | ASSLALPGNEQF
TRBV7-8 | 19 | ASSSPPGLAGGRSSYNEQF
TRBV11-2 | 16 | ASSLRVRGTADHTEAF
TRBV7-8 | 12 | ASSALDRVYGYT
TRBV4-2 | 13 | ASSQLGRPDYGYT
TRBV5-1 | 12 | ASSLYRGDEKLF
TRBV24-1 | 13 | ATSWDRKAKNIQY
TRBV3-1 | 14 | ASSQAPAGFSNEQF
TRBV25-1 | 12 | ASSEIGAEETQY
TRBV3-1 | 16 | ASSQDLSGGLSKNIQY
TRBV12-3/TRBV12-4 | 14 | ASSFGGAANTGELF
TRBV20-1 | 14 | SARELAGGGRYEQY
TRBV11-2 | 12 | ASSLGLWETEAF
TRBV6-5 | 12 | ASTRDTGSYGYT
TRBV5-6 | 12 | ASSRRDRGGGYT
TRBV30 | 14 | AWSAGTDSYNSPLH
TRBV6-6 | 13 | ASSYRQGGTDTQY
TRBV3-1 | 18 | ASSQDPAGGPAVISDTQY
TRBV28 | 14 | ASSFRDRGNTGELF
TRBV6-6 | 14 | ASSYSPEVGSYEQY
TRBV5-1 | 13 | ASSLGTRSVFEQF
TRBV6-6 | 12 | ASGRVGQQETQY
TRBV4-3 | 13 | ASSQDSGQNYGYT
TRBV25-1 | 15 | ASSPGVGEGPYNEQF